What follows is one T cell receptor beta chain and its context. The antigen remains unidentified. MiXCR, run by TCRdb on the reads, gives a single entry per CDR3 protein. The sample holds some 350,000 distinct CDR3 sequences; about 35% are singletons and the top ten take roughly 14%. CDR3 size: 16 residues. Trimming took 5 bases from V and 4 from J; bases not matched to a gene: 11. Germline V CDR1 and CDR2: SQVTM, ANQGSEA. This specimen comes from a study of T cell repertoires in cytomegalovirus infection. Findings of the study overall: Pooled public TCR beta family frequency picked out CMV carriers with the relevant HLA.

J is TRBJ2-2 and V is TRBV29-1, with 9 bases that match TRBD2. This clonotype was sampled from a human donor in good health (CMV status not recorded). Some clones in this sample may be carry-over from other donors' samples. The source was cultured PBMCs, collected from culture after CMV antigen stimulation. In DNA, the CDR3 is TGCAGCGTTCACTGGGGCCTTAGCGGGAGCACCGGGGAGCTGTTTTTT. It specifies CSVHWGLSGSTGELFF.